The source of this T cell receptor (beta chain) is a study of OX40 agonist ivuxolimab in advanced cancers. Clones were sequenced by immunoSEQ multiplex PCR, and TCRdb holds only the in-frame ones, with some missing. The sample carries more than 60,000 clones, around 94% recorded once. Study-level results: Certain nonresponding patients likewise had low normalized T-cell clonal expansion. Researchers did not establish what antigens the expanded peripheral T cells target.

With respect to this clone: The antigen is undetermined.

The V gene's germline CDR1 is MNHEY and CDR2 SMNVEV (reference sequence). V was cut by 10 bases and J by 4 bases, with 17 bases left in between. The CDR3 extends over 13 amino acids. This receptor was identified in an adult with an advanced solid tumor such as melanoma, head and neck, liver or kidney cancer. The input for sequencing was CD4+ or CD8+ T cells sorted from blood, taken in a trial of the OX40 agonist ivuxolimab. The chain combines TRBV27 with TRBJ2-7; D might be TRBD2 (7 bases). CDR3 amino acids: CATRGGGRYEQYF. CDR3 sequence (DNA): TGTGCCACCAGAGGGGGAGGGAGATACGAGCAGTACTTC.